This T cell receptor (beta chain) was identified during a study of T cells in Graves' hyperthyroidism and ophthalmopathy. Overall study context: Peripheral blood draws took place at initial diagnosis, ahead of any treatment. Notes on the study in general: From stable hyperthyroidism, ophthalmopathy was set apart by a 13 V-J model. Blood also carried most thyroid clonotypes expanded above 0.001.

This clonotype appeared a few times. No antigen is known for it. PBMCs were collected from an approximately 10 ml volume of fresh peripheral blood. The CDR3 regions of TCR beta were amplified from RNA transcripts. A set of HTBI primers served as the primers for a first-round RT-PCR of the TCR CDR3. TCRdb reanalysed the multiplex PCR reads using MiXCR and keeps one entry per CDR3 protein. The sample records some 490,000 distinct CDR3 sequences, 20% to 25% being singletons. Germline lookup yields CDR1 MGHRA and CDR2 YSYEKL. This CDR3 has 13 residues. V was clipped by 0 bases and J by 7 bases, with 7 bases between them.

The clonotype was recovered from an older woman with Graves' ophthalmopathy. The sequenced sample was blood. This sequence joins TRBV4-1 and TRBJ2-1; D not resolved. The CDR3 is CASSQDFGNEQFF. For the CDR3, the DNA is TGCGCCAGCAGCCAAGATTTTGGGAATGAGCAGTTCTTC.